The rows below give T cell receptor beta chains drawn from one sample of a study of blood T cell repertoires in COVID-19. Clones were read by immunoSEQ multiplex PCR, and TCRdb kept only the in-frame ones, dropping some. The data contain more than 95,000 clones, 85% to 90% of them singletons. Sequenced material: peripheral blood. The receptors derive from a human donor in a cohort sampled during active COVID-19. The CDR3 runs from the conserved cysteine through the conserved F or W. Fields, in order: D gene, clone size, J gene, V gene, CDR3 DNA, CDR3 protein. D genes are given only for firm matches. Part of the rows lack a size; the others show once, few, many or a class for expanded clones.

>TRBD1|.|TRBJ1-2|TRBV7-3
TGTGCCAGCAGCCTTTCGGCCGGGACAGCTAACTATGGCTACACCTTC
CASSLSAGTANYGYTF
>.|.|TRBJ1-5|TRBV7-9
TGTGCCAGCAGCTTAGTTCCTAATCAGCCCCAGCATTTT
CASSLVPNQPQHF
>TRBD2|.|TRBJ2-7|TRBV10-3
TGTGCCATCAGTGAGTCGGGAGGGTTAGAAGGAGCGGGTGAGCAGTACTTC
CAISESGGLEGAGEQYF
>.|.|TRBJ1-3|TRBV7-9
TGTGCCAGCCGGTTCGCGGGGCCTGGAAACACCATATATTTT
CASRFAGPGNTIYF
>TRBD1|.|TRBJ2-7|TRBV7-8
TGTGCCAGCAGCCGAGGACAGGGCGGGCGCGAGCAGTACTTC
CASSRGQGGREQYF
>.|.|TRBJ2-1|TRBV7-7
TGTGCCAGCAGCCCCCGGACTGCCGCAAACGGTGAGCAGTTCTTC
CASSPRTAANGEQFF
>.|.|TRBJ2-2|TRBV24-1
TGTGCCACCAGTGAATCCCGACAGGGACTGAACACCGGGGAGCTGTTTTTT
CATSESRQGLNTGELFF
>TRBD1|.|TRBJ1-4|TRBV2
TGTGCCAGCAGTACGGACAGGGGGCGCGATAAACTGTTTTTT
CASSTDRGRDKLFF
>TRBD2|.|TRBJ2-3|TRBV6-5
TGTGCCAGCAGCCAAGCGACTAGCGGTAATACGCAGTATTTT
CASSQATSGNTQYF
>TRBD1|.|TRBJ2-7|TRBV5-1
TGCGCCAGCAGCTTTCGACAGGGCTTATCATACGAGCAGTACTTC
CASSFRQGLSYEQYF
>.|.|TRBJ2-3|TRBV7-7
TGTGCCAGCAGCTTAGCACCAACTAGCACAGATACGCAGTATTTT
CASSLAPTSTDTQYF
>.|.|TRBJ1-5|TRBV6-2/TRBV6-3
TGTGCCAGCAGTTACTCATCACGGCAGCCCCAGCATTTT
CASSYSSRQPQHF
>.|.|TRBJ1-1|TRBV9
TGTGCCAGCAGCGTATACGGATCGGGGGAGCCTGAAGCTTTCTTT
CASSVYGSGEPEAFF
>TRBD1|.|TRBJ1-2|TRBV2
TGTGCCAGCAGTGGAGACAGGGATTCTAACTATGGCTACACCTTC
CASSGDRDSNYGYTF
>TRBD1|.|TRBJ1-1|TRBV6-1
TGTGCCAGCAGTTCCACCGTACAGGGGACTGAAGCTTTCTTT
CASSSTVQGTEAFF
>TRBD1|.|TRBJ2-7|TRBV29-1
TGCAGCGTTTCGACAGGGTCCGAGCAGTACTTC
CSVSTGSEQYF
>TRBD2|once|TRBJ2-5|TRBV4-1
TGCGCCAGCAGCCAAGAGGGTAGCGGGGGGATCCGGGAGACCCAGTACTTC
CASSQEGSGGIRETQYF
>TRBD2|.|TRBJ2-1|TRBV19
TGTGCCAGTAGTACAAGCGGAACTAGCGGGGGAAACAATGAGCAGTTCTTC
CASSTSGTSGGNNEQFF
>.|once|TRBJ2-3|TRBV11-3
TGTGCCAGCAGCCTACTCAGGGCAGATACGCAGTATTTT
CASSLLRADTQYF
>.|.|TRBJ2-5|TRBV6-1
TGTGCCAGCAGTGAATCCCCCGGAGGGACAGCTAAAGAGACCCAGTACTTC
CASSESPGGTAKETQYF
>.|.|TRBJ1-3|TRBV7-2
TGTGCCAGCAGCCTATCGACAGGAACTGGTAACACCATATATTTT
CASSLSTGTGNTIYF
>TRBD1|.|TRBJ1-5|TRBV28
TGTGCCAGCAGTTTAACAGGGGGAGGGAATCAGCCCCAGCATTTT
CASSLTGGGNQPQHF
>.|.|TRBJ1-2|TRBV7-9
TGTGCCAGCAGCCTGGATACGGGGGGCTGCACCTTC
CASSLDTGGCTF
>.|.|TRBJ1-5|TRBV28
TGTGCCAGCAGTCAACACTACAGGGTATACAATCAGCCCCAGCATTTT
CASSQHYRVYNQPQHF
>TRBD1|.|TRBJ1-2|TRBV30
TGTGCCTCCGGGACAGAGAACTATGGCTACACCTTC
CASGTENYGYTF
>TRBD1|.|TRBJ2-7|TRBV5-1
TGCGCCAGCAGCCTGGGACAGGGAGGGCAGTACTTC
CASSLGQGGQYF
>.|.|TRBJ1-5|TRBV19
TGTGCCAGTAGTATAGTAGGGAGCATCGATCAGCCCCAGCATTTT
CASSIVGSIDQPQHF
>TRBD2|.|TRBJ2-7|TRBV5-6
TGTGCCAGCAGCTTGGTTATCGGGGGGTTCTCCTACGAGCAGTACTTC
CASSLVIGGFSYEQYF
>.|.|TRBJ1-2|TRBV5-6
TGTGCCAGCAGCTTGAGGGGTACTAACTATGGCTACACCTTC
CASSLRGTNYGYTF
>TRBD2|.|TRBJ2-7|TRBV3-1/TRBV3-2
TGTGCCAGCAGCCACGATACTAGCGGGAGGACCTACGAGCAGTACTTC
CASSHDTSGRTYEQYF
>TRBD1|.|TRBJ2-2|TRBV7-2
TGTGCCAGCAGCTTAGGGATAGGGGGCAACGGGGAGCTGTTTTTT
CASSLGIGGNGELFF
>TRBD1|.|TRBJ2-1|TRBV11-3
TGTGCCAGCAGCCCCGGACAGGGGGCAAATGAGCAGTTCTTC
CASSPGQGANEQFF
>TRBD1|once|TRBJ2-1|TRBV7-2
TGTGCCAGCAGCCCCGGGACAGGGGGAATCTTC
CASSPGTGGIF
>.|.|TRBJ1-2|TRBV5-6
TGTGCCAGCAGCCGATTGAGCTATAACTATGGCTACACCTTC
CASSRLSYNYGYTF
>.|.|TRBJ1-6|TRBV5-5
TGTGCCAGCAGCTGGCTCACCGTAAATTCACCCCTCCACTTT
CASSWLTVNSPLHF
>.|.|TRBJ1-2|TRBV28
TGTGCCAGCAGTTTGTCCGGGGGATATGGCTACACCTTC
CASSLSGGYGYTF
>TRBD1|.|TRBJ1-2|TRBV5-6
TGTGCCAGCAGCGCCCTCGGGACAGGGGGCAGCGGCTACACCTTC
CASSALGTGGSGYTF
>.|.|TRBJ1-5|TRBV7-9
TGTGCCAGCAGCGACCGACGGGGTCAGCCCCAGCATTTT
CASSDRRGQPQHF
>TRBD1|.|TRBJ1-2|TRBV11-2
TGTGCCAGCAGCATAGGGGGCAAGGGTCTCTATGGCTACACCTTC
CASSIGGKGLYGYTF
>TRBD1|once|TRBJ1-2|TRBV5-1
TGCGCCAGCAGCTTGGTGGTTCGGGGACAGGGAGCTAACTATGGCTACACCTTC
CASSLVVRGQGANYGYTF
>TRBD1|.|TRBJ1-1|TRBV19
TGTGCCAGTAGTCCTCGAAAGGGGGCTGGGGTTTTCTTT
CASSPRKGAGVFF
>TRBD2|.|TRBJ2-3|TRBV5-1
TGCGCCAGCAGCTTCGGCGGGACTAGCTCCGATACGCAGTATTTT
CASSFGGTSSDTQYF
>.|.|TRBJ2-1|TRBV7-2
TGTGCCAGCAGCTCCCCAAGTTACGAGCGGGCCTCCTACAATGAGCAGTTCTTC
CASSSPSYERASYNEQFF
>.|.|TRBJ2-1|TRBV5-1
TGCGCCAGCAGCTCAACAGGAAAGCAGTTCTTC
CASSSTGKQFF
>.|.|TRBJ1-5|TRBV6-2/TRBV6-3
TGTGCCAGCAGTTCAGGGTTTCAGCCCCAGCATTTT
CASSSGFQPQHF
>TRBD1|.|TRBJ1-1|TRBV18
TGTGCCAGCTCACCAGTTTTACAGGGGGGTACTGAAGCTTTCTTT
CASSPVLQGGTEAFF
>.|once|TRBJ1-5|TRBV7-2
TGTGCCAGCAGCAGGGGTAGCAATCAGCCCCAGCATTTT
CASSRGSNQPQHF
>.|.|TRBJ2-1|TRBV7-2
TGTGCCAGCAGCCTATCTCGACTAGCCTGGGAGGGGGATGAGCAGTTCTTC
CASSLSRLAWEGDEQFF
>TRBD1|.|TRBJ1-1|TRBV27
TGTGCCAGCAGTTCCCCCCGGGGACAGGACCACCCTCTCACTGAAGCTTTCTTT
CASSSPRGQDHPLTEAFF
>.|few|TRBJ2-5|TRBV5-1
TGCGCCAGCAGCTTTCGGGGTAGCGGAATACAAGAGACCCAGTACTTC
CASSFRGSGIQETQYF
>.|.|TRBJ1-2|TRBV30
TGTGCCTGGAGATACAAGGGGGTCGGCTATGGCTACACCTTC
CAWRYKGVGYGYTF
>TRBD2|.|TRBJ2-1|TRBV7-2
TGTGCCAGCAGCTTTGAAGGGACTAGCTGGAATGAGCAGTTCTTC
CASSFEGTSWNEQFF
>TRBD1|.|TRBJ2-1|TRBV7-2
TGTGCCAGCAGCGTAGTCATAGGGGGCGCGCGATACAATGAGCAGTTCTTC
CASSVVIGGARYNEQFF
>.|.|TRBJ2-7|TRBV6-2/TRBV6-3
TGTGCCAGCAGTCCACAGGCCTACGAGCAGTACTTC
CASSPQAYEQYF
>TRBD2|.|TRBJ2-7|TRBV9
TGTGCCAGCCAAAGGGCTGCGGGGGCCTACGAGCAGTACTTC
CASQRAAGAYEQYF